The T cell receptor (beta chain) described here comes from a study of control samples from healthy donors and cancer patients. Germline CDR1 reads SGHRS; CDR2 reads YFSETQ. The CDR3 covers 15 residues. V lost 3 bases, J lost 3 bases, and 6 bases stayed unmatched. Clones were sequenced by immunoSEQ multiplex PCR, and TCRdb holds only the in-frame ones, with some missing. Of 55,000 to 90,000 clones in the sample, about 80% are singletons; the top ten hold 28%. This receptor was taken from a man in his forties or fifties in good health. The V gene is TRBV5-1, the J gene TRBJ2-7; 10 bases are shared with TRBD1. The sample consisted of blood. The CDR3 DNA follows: TGCGCCAGCAGCTGGACAGGGGGACAGGGCTACGAGCAGTACTTC. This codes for CASSWTGGQGYEQYF.